Given below is one T cell receptor (beta chain) in context. As yet, its antigen is unknown. Separation from the approximately 710-subject first cohort characterized the roughly 110-subject validation cohort, to which the donors belonged. V lost 1 base and J lost 1, with 7 bases in between. Per germline, CDR1 SEHNR and CDR2 FQNEAQ (reference sequence). The CDR3 consists of 14 residues. This record comes from a study of cytomegalovirus exposure and HLA in healthy donors. Notes on the study in general: Subsequent analysis of the roughly 120 validation repertoires found a tendency for first-cohort TCR clusters to co-occur. The study designated about 180 TCR beta chains cytomegalovirus-associated. Generally TCR sequences proved uncommon, though certain public TCRs appeared in numerous donors.

TCRdb's copy holds only in-frame clones and misses some; the assay was immunoSEQ multiplex PCR. The sample has 250,000 to 300,000 clones; around 85% are singletons. This clonotype was sampled from a woman between 18 and 30 years old in good health and CMV-seronegative. V usage is TRBV7-9 and J usage is TRBJ1-2; D not certain. Source material: PBMCs. The CDR3 loop is CASSLVGGNYGYTF. Here the CDR3 DNA reads TGTGCCAGCAGCTTAGTAGGCGGTAACTATGGCTACACCTTC. Using reference TRBV7-9 and TRBJ1-2 for the parts outside the CDR3, the full variable domain is DTGVSQNPRHKITKRGQNVTFRCDPISEHNRLYWYRQTLGQGPEFLTYFQNEAQLEKSRLLSDRFSAERPKGSFSTLEIQRTEQGDSAMYLCASSLVGGNYGYTFGSGTRLTVV.